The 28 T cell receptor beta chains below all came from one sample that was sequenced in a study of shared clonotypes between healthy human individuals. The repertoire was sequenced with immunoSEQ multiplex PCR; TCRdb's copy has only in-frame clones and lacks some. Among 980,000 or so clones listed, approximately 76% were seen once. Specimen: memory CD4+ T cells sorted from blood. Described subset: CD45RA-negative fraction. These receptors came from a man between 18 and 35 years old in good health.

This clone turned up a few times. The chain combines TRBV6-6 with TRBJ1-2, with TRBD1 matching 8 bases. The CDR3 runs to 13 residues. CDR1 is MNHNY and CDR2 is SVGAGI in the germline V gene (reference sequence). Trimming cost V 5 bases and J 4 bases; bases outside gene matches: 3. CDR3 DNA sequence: TGTGCCAGCAGTCCGGGACAGGCCTATGGCTACACCTTC. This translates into CASSPGQAYGYTF.

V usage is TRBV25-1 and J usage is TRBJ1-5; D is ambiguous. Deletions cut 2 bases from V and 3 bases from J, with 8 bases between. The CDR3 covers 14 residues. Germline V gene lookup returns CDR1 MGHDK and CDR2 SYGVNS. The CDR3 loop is CASSEVGSNQPQHF. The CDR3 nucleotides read TGTGCCAGCAGTGAAGTCGGGTCCAATCAGCCCCAGCATTTT.

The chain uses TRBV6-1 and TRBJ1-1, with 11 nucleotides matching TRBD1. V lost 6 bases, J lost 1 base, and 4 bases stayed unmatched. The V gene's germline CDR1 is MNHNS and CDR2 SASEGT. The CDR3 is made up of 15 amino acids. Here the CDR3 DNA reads TGTGCCAGCAGGGGACAGGGGGGTCCGAACACTGAAGCTTTCTTT. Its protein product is CASRGQGGPNTEAFF.

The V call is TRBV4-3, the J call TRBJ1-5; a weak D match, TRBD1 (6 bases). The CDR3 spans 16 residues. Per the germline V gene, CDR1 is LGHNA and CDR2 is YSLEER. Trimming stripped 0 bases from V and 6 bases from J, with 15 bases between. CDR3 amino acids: CASSQDLSGGGQPQHF. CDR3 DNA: TGCGCCAGCAGCCAAGATCTGTCGGGGGGCGGTCAGCCCCAGCATTTT.

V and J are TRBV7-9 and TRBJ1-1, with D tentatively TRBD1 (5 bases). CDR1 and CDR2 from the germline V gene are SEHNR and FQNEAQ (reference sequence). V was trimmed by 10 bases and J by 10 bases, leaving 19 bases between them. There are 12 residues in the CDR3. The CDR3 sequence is CAITGTEAPAFF. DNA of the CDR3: TGTGCCATCACCGGGACCGAAGCCCCAGCTTTCTTT.

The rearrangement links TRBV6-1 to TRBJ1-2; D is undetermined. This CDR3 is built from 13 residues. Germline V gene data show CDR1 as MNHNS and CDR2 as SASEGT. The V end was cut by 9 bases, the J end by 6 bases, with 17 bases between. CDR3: CASSPYPKNGYTF. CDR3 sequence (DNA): TGTGCCAGTTCTCCGTACCCCAAGAATGGCTACACCTTC.

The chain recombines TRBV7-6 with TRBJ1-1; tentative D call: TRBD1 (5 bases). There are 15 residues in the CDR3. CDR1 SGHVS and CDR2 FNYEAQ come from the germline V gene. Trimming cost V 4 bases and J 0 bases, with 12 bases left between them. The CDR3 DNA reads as TGTGCCAGCAGCTCGTCGCAGGGAATGAACACTGAAGCTTTCTTT. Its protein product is CASSSSQGMNTEAFF.

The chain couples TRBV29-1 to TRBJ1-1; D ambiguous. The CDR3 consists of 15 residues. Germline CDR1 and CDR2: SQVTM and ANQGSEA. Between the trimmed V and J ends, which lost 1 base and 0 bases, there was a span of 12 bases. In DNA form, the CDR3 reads TGCAGCGTTGAAGGTGGGCGAGTTATGAACACTGAAGCTTTCTTT. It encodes CSVEGGRVMNTEAFF.

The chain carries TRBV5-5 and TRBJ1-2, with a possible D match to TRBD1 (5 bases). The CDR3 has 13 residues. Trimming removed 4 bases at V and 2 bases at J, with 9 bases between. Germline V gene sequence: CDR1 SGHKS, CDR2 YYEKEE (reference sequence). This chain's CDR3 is CASSPDINYGYTF. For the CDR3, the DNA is TGTGCCAGCAGCCCGGACATAAACTATGGCTACACCTTC. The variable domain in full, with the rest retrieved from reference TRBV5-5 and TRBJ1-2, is DAGVTQSPTHLIKTRGQQVTLRCSPISGHKSVSWYQQVLGQGPQFIFQYYEKEERGRGNFPDRFSARQFPNYSSELNVNALLLGDSALYLCASSPDINYGYTFGSGTRLTVV.

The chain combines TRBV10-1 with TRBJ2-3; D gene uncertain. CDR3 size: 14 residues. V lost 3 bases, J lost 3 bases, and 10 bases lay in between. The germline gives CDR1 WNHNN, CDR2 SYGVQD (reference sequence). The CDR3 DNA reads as TGCGCCAGCAGTGACCAACAACTAACAGATACGCAGTATTTT. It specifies CASSDQQLTDTQYF.

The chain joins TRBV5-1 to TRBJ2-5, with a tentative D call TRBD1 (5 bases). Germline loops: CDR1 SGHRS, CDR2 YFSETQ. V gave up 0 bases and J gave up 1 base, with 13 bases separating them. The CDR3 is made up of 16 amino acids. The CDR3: CASSLGGATVQETQYF. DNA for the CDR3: TGCGCCAGCAGCTTGGGTGGGGCTACGGTCCAAGAGACCCAGTACTTC.

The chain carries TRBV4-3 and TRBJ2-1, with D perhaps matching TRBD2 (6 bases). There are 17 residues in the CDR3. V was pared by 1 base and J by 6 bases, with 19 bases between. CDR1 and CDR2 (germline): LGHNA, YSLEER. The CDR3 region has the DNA TGCGCCAGCAGCCAAGGATTAGCGGAGACACGTGGCAATGAGCAGTTCTTC. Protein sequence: CASSQGLAETRGNEQFF.

CDR3 bases: TGTGCCAGCAGCTCCTTGGACAGGGAAGCTTTCTTT. It codes for CASSSLDREAFF. J is TRBJ1-1 and V is TRBV11-1, with 7 bases matching TRBD1. The CDR3 extends over 12 amino acids. The germline CDR1 and CDR2 sequences are SGHAT and FQDESV (reference sequence). V gave up 4 bases and J gave up 8 bases; unmatched junction bases: 4.

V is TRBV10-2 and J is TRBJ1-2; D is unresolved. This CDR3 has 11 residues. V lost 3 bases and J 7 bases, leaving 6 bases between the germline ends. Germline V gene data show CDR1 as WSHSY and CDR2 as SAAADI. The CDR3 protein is CASSDGAGYTF. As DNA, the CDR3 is TGCGCCAGCAGTGATGGTGCTGGCTACACCTTC.

The CDR3 loop is CASSIGQSSYNSPLHF. The CDR3 DNA sequence: TGTGCCAGTAGTATCGGACAGAGCTCCTATAATTCACCCCTCCACTTT. This chain uses TRBV19 with TRBJ1-6, with D possibly being TRBD1 (6 bases). Per the germline V gene, CDR1 is LNHDA and CDR2 is SQIVND (reference sequence). V shed 3 bases and J shed 0 bases, with 9 bases lying between them. The CDR3 runs 16 residues.

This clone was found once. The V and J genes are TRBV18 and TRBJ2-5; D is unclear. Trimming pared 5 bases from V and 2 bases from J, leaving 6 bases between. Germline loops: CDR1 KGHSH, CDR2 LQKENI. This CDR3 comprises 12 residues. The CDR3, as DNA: TGTGCCAGCTCATCTAAACAAGAGACCCAGTACTTC. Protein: CASSSKQETQYF.

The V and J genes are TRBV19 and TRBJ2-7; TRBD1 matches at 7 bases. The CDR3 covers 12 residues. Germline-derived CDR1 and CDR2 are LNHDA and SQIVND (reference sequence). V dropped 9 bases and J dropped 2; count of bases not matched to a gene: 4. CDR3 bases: TGTGCCAGGAAGGACAGGACCTACGAGCAGTACTTC. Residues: CARKDRTYEQYF. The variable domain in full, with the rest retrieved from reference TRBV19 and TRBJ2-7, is DGGITQSPKYLFRKEGQNVTLSCEQNLNHDAMYWYRQDPGQGLRLIYYSQIVNDFQKGDIAEGYSVSREKKESFPLTVTSAQKNPTAFYLCARKDRTYEQYFGPGTRLTVT.

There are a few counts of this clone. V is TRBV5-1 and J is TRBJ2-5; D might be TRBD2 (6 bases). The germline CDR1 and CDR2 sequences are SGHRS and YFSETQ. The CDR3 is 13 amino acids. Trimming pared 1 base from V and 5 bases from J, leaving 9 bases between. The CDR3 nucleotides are TGCGCCAGCAGCTTGCAGGCGGGGGAGACCCAGTACTTC. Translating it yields CASSLQAGETQYF.

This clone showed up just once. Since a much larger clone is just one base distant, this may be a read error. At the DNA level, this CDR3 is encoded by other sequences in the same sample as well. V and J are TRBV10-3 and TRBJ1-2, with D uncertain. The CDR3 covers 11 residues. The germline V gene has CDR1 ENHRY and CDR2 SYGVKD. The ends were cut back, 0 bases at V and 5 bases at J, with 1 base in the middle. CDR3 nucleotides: TGTGCCATCAGTGAGTCATATGGCTACACCTTC. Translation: CAISESYGYTF.

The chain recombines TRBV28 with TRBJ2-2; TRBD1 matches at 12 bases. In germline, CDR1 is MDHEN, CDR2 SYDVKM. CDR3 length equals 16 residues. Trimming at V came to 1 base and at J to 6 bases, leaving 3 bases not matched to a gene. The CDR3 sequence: CASSLSGTGGPGELFF. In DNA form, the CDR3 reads TGTGCCAGCAGTTTATCCGGGACAGGGGGCCCCGGGGAGCTGTTTTTT.

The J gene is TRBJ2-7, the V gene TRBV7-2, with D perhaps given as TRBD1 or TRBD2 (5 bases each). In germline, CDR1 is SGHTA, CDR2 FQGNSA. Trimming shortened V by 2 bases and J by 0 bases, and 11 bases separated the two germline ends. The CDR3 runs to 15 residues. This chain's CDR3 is CASSLSSGSSYEQYF. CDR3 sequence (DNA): TGTGCCAGCAGCTTATCTTCAGGGAGCTCCTACGAGCAGTACTTC.

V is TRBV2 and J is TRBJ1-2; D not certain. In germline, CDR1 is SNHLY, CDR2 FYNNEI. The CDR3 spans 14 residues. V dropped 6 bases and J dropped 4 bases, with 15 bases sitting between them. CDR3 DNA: TGTGCCAGCAGGGCGGATCTAGCGAGCTATGGCTACACCTTC. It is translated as CASRADLASYGYTF. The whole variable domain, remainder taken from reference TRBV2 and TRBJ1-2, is EPEVTQTPSHQVTQMGQEVILRCVPISNHLYFYWYRQILGQKVEFLVSFYNNEISEKSEIFDDQFSVERPDGSNFTLKIRSTKLEDSAMYFCASRADLASYGYTFGSGTRLTVV.

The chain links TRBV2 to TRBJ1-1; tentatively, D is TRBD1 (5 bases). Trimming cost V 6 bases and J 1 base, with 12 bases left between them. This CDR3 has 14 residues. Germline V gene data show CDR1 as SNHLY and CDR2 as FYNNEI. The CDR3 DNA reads TGTGCCAGCAGGGGGGTTAGGGAGAACACTGAAGCTTTCTTT. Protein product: CASRGVRENTEAFF.

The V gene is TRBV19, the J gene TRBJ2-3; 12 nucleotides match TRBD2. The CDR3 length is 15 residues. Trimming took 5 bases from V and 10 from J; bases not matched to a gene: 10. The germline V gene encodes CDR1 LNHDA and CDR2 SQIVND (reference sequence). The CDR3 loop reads CASSFRLAGALAQYF. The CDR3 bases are TGTGCCAGTAGTTTTAGACTAGCGGGAGCTCTTGCGCAGTATTTT.

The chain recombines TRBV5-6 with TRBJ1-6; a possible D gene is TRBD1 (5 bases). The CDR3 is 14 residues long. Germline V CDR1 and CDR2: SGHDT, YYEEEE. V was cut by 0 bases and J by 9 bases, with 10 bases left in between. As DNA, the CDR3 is TGTGCCAGCAGCTTGGTTGGGGGGAGTTCACCCCTCCACTTT. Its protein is CASSLVGGSSPLHF.

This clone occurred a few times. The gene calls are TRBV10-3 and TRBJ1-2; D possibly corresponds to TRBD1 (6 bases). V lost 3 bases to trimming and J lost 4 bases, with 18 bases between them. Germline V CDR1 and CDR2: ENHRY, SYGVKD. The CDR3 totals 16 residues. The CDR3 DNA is TGTGCCATCAGTGACCTTAGGGGGGGCGAGGGCTATGGCTACACCTTC. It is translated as CAISDLRGGEGYGYTF.

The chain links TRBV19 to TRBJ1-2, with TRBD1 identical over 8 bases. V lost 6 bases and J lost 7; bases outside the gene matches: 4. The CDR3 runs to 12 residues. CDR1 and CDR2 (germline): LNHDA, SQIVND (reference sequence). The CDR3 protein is CASSPTGVGYTF. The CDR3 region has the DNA TGTGCCAGTAGCCCGACAGGGGTTGGCTACACCTTC.

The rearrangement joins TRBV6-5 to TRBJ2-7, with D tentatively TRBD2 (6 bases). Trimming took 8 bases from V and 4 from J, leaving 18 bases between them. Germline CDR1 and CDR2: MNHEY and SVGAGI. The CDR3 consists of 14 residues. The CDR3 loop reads CASSKGRGAYEQYF. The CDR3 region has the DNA TGTGCCAGCTCTAAAGGTCGCGGGGCGTACGAGCAGTACTTC.